Listed below are T cell receptor beta chains from one sample, sequenced in a study of CD8+ T cells in alopecia areata. TCRdb keeps only in-frame clones here, not all; method: immunoSEQ multiplex PCR. The sample lists roughly 130,000 clones; around 50% were seen once. Sequences were derived from CD4+ T cells sorted from blood, sampled at week 0. The receptors stem from a human donor with alopecia areata. CDR3s include the opening cysteine and the closing phenylalanine or tryptophan. Where a row states a size, it is once, few, many or the class of an expanded clone; other rows omit it.

cdr3_aa j_call clone_size v_call
CASSIQGDTQYF TRBJ2-3 - TRBV19
CASSLNSDSNQPQHF TRBJ1-5 few TRBV7-9
CASSPELGALDEQYF TRBJ2-7 - TRBV5-1
CASRSGIDEQYF TRBJ2-7 - TRBV6-5
CAISGGQGQETQYF TRBJ2-5 - TRBV10-3
CASSFAGTGDYGYTF TRBJ1-2 - TRBV6-5
CASSDSGEQFF TRBJ2-1 - TRBV9
CASSRGPYGYTF TRBJ1-2 - TRBV6-5
CASSPWTGGPLYGYTF TRBJ1-2 - TRBV5-1
CASKAGASYEQYF TRBJ2-7 once TRBV2
CASSPGLASYNEQFF TRBJ2-1 - TRBV18
CASSSQGGGADTQYF TRBJ2-3 - TRBV7-3
CASSREQGSYGYTF TRBJ1-2 - TRBV19
CASSFRGRSDTQYF TRBJ2-3 - TRBV7-3
CASSPRPDRTNTGELFF TRBJ2-2 - TRBV7-3
CASSEIGSVETLDTQYF TRBJ2-3 - TRBV25-1
CASSQVTGGFTDTQYF TRBJ2-3 - TRBV4-2
CASRWEGVNQPQHF TRBJ1-5 few TRBV19
CASSSGTYTDTQYF TRBJ2-3 - TRBV19
CASSEALGGGRYEQYF TRBJ2-7 - TRBV2
CASRGNSGAGETQYF TRBJ2-5 - TRBV7-2
CASSFNRVTGELFF TRBJ2-2 once TRBV7-8
CASSSFDRGGETQYF TRBJ2-5 - TRBV6-5
CASSIRTGPYEQYF TRBJ2-7 - TRBV19
CASSWETNYGYTF TRBJ1-2 - TRBV5-1
CASSQIGQGRNQPQHF TRBJ1-5 - TRBV4-1
CASSQGNYGYTF TRBJ1-2 - TRBV4-1
CASSTPTSGRRGEQFF TRBJ2-1 - TRBV28
CASSYSPAGTIATQYF TRBJ2-5 - TRBV6-5
CATSRDLYGYTF TRBJ1-2 - TRBV15
CASSSSGGWETQYF TRBJ2-5 - TRBV6-1
CASSHSPGQGFYEQYF TRBJ2-7 - TRBV4-3
CASDLSGSGITEAFF TRBJ1-1 - TRBV7-2
CAWSGLAAPAEQYF TRBJ2-7 - TRBV30
CSVPLRDGYTGELFF TRBJ2-2 - TRBV29-1
CASSHVRGRGYTF TRBJ1-2 - TRBV5-6
CASSPTGQLNYGYTF TRBJ1-2 - TRBV7-8
CSVGTGNYGYTF TRBJ1-2 - TRBV29-1
CASSPFGGQPQHF TRBJ1-5 - TRBV5-1
CSVGRTGYQETQYF TRBJ2-5 - TRBV29-1
CASTPGTFSYEQYF TRBJ2-7 - TRBV27
CASGEGSAADTQYF TRBJ2-3 - TRBV11-3
CASSQSPGGVVGYTF TRBJ1-2 - TRBV4-3
CATSSNYGYTF TRBJ1-2 once TRBV15
CASSPPPGQGIGELFF TRBJ2-2 - TRBV27
CASSPQNSGNTIYF TRBJ1-3 - TRBV27
CASSGRLTYNEQFF TRBJ2-1 few TRBV7-2
CASSVGVAEITDTQYF TRBJ2-3 - TRBV2
CASSPAPAGTASRYTF TRBJ1-2 - TRBV2
CASSIEREGRGYEQYF TRBJ2-7 - TRBV18
CASSSRQGAANTGELFF TRBJ2-2 - TRBV19
CASSVGGVDF TRBJ1-6 once TRBV9
CASSTGSGANVLTF TRBJ2-6 - TRBV6-6
CASSGTSHRNLLDF TRBJ2-7 - TRBV7-9
CASSTGIYEQYF TRBJ2-7 few TRBV7-9